The next 14 T cell receptor beta chains were all read from a single sample in a study of regulatory T cells in long-lasting Graves disease. Time point: newly diagnosed GD, antithyroid drugs for less than 3 months. The TCR library was made from RNA extracted from PBMCs. Through Arm-PCR of CDR3 regions and iRepertoire HTBI primers, TCR beta libraries were built. One entry per CDR3 protein results from TCRdb running MiXCR on the multiplex PCR reads. This sample carries roughly 560,000 distinct CDR3 sequences, approximately 12% of them seen once, and the ten largest clones take approximately 9%. This sample also belongs to another study, concerning T cells in Graves' hyperthyroidism and ophthalmopathy.

The source material was peripheral blood mononuclear cells (PBMCs), sampled at new diagnosis, from a patient treated with antithyroid drugs. These receptors all stem from a woman in her twenties or thirties with Graves disease.

The sample holds many counts of this clonotype. The chain joins TRBV7-6 to TRBJ1-5; D unresolved. The V gene's germline CDR1 is SGHVS and CDR2 FNYEAQ. The ends were cut back, 0 bases at V and 9 bases at J, with 6 bases in the middle. The CDR3 contains 12 residues. CDR3 DNA sequence: TGTGCCAGCAGCTTAGCCCTTGGGCCCCAGCATTTT. Its translation: CASSLALGPQHF.

This clonotype was detected a few times. The chain couples TRBV7-9 to TRBJ2-1; 7 bases map to TRBD1. The CDR3 has 13 residues. From germline, CDR1 is SEHNR and CDR2 FQNEAQ (reference sequence). The V segment lost 4 bases and the J segment 9 bases; nucleotides outside the gene matches: 6. This chain's CDR3 is CASSSWDSPEQFF. In nucleotides, the CDR3 is TGTGCCAGCAGCTCTTGGGACAGCCCTGAGCAGTTCTTC.

Details on this clonotype: A read error may be the cause here, since a much bigger clone is one base away. V gene TRBV27 combines with J gene TRBJ1-2, with D uncertain. The CDR3 extends over 14 amino acids. Germline CDR1 reads MNHEY; CDR2 reads SMNVEV (reference sequence). Between the trimmed V and J ends, which lost 0 bases and 5 bases, there was a span of 10 bases. CDR3 sequence: CASSLSPVRYGYTF. The CDR3 region has the DNA TGTGCCAGCAGTTTATCCCCCGTCCGATATGGCTACACCTTC.

This clonotype was picked up many times. The V and J genes are TRBV6-2 or TRBV6-3 and TRBJ2-2; possibly TRBD2 for D (6 bases). The CDR3 sequence is 13 residues long. Deletions cut 5 bases from V and 6 bases from J, with 10 bases between. Germline V CDR1 and CDR2: MNHEY, SVGEGT. The CDR3 is CASSESGAGELFF. CDR3 in DNA: TGTGCCAGCAGTGAATCGGGAGCCGGGGAGCTGTTTTTT.

This clonotype was counted ten times or more. The gene calls are TRBV5-4 and TRBJ1-4, with 8 bases lining up with TRBD1. The germline V gene encodes CDR1 SGHNT and CDR2 YYREEE (reference sequence). The J segment lost 5 bases and the V segment lost 6 bases, leaving 6 bases of the junction unmatched. This CDR3 is built from 14 residues. CDR3 nucleotide sequence: TGTGCCAGCACCAAGACAGGGGTAAATGAAAAACTGTTTTTT. Amino acid sequence: CASTKTGVNEKLFF.

This chain's CDR3 is CASSPRGSGGQETQYF. For the CDR3, the DNA is TGTGCCAGCAGCCCCCGGGGTAGCGGGGGCCAAGAGACCCAGTACTTC. This rearrangement joins TRBV7-9 to TRBJ2-5; the match to TRBD2 covers 9 bases. The CDR3 loop spans 16 amino acids. Trimming at V came to 5 bases and at J to 1 base, leaving 8 bases not matched to a gene. CDR1 is SEHNR, CDR2 FQNEAQ, per germline (reference sequence).

The chain is built from TRBV20-1 and TRBJ2-3, with D uncertain. CDR3 length: 12 residues. The V end lost 4 bases, the J end lost 3 bases, and 8 bases lay between the germline ends. Germline values: CDR1 DFQATT, CDR2 SNEGSKA (reference sequence). The CDR3 is CSAKTTTDTQYF. The CDR3 DNA sequence: TGCAGTGCTAAGACCACTACAGATACGCAGTATTTT.

The table lists this clonotype with many counts. The chain uses TRBV2 and TRBJ2-2; 8 nucleotides match TRBD1. Germline CDR1 SNHLY, CDR2 FYNNEI. The CDR3 length is 13 residues. J gave up 4 bases and V 6 bases, and 1 base lay outside the gene matches. As DNA, the CDR3 is TGTGCCAGCAGCAGGGGGCCCACCGGGGAGCTGTTTTTT. Its translation: CASSRGPTGELFF.

This clonotype was recorded many times. The chain uses TRBV7-2 and TRBJ2-7; 10 bases are a match to TRBD2. This CDR3 spans 17 amino acids. Germline trimming cut 1 base from V and 2 bases from J; bases unmatched to any gene: 8. The germline gives CDR1 SGHTA, CDR2 FQGNSA. The CDR3 loop reads CASSLGVGLAGAYEQYF. DNA of the CDR3: TGTGCCAGCAGCTTAGGTGTGGGGCTAGCGGGAGCCTACGAGCAGTACTTC.

The sample holds a few counts of this clonotype. This chain links TRBV4-1 with TRBJ1-5, with D possibly being TRBD1 (5 bases). V was clipped by 0 bases and J by 1 base, with 13 bases between them. The CDR3 has 17 amino acids. In germline, CDR1 is MGHRA, CDR2 YSYEKL. The CDR3 reads CASSQDSGGGSNQPQHF. DNA of the CDR3: TGCGCCAGCAGCCAAGATTCTGGGGGGGGAAGCAATCAGCCCCAGCATTTT.

This clonotype has a count of ten or more. The J gene is TRBJ2-3, the V gene TRBV13; 7 bases fit TRBD2. This CDR3 contains 16 residues. The germline V gene has CDR1 PRHDT and CDR2 FYEKMQ (reference sequence). The V segment lost 2 bases and the J segment 2 bases; nucleotides outside the gene matches: 7. The CDR3 region is CASSLRGTTYTDTQYF. DNA for the CDR3: TGTGCCAGCAGCTTAAGAGGGACTACCTACACAGATACGCAGTATTTT.

This sequence joins TRBV18 and TRBJ1-1, with 9 bases aligning to TRBD1. V lost 3 bases to trimming and J lost 3 bases; unmatched junction nucleotides: 5. Looked up from germline, CDR1 is KGHSH and CDR2 is LQKENI. This CDR3 has 15 residues. CDR3 protein: CASSPSGTGHTEAFF. CDR3 coding DNA: TGTGCCAGCTCACCCTCGGGGACAGGGCACACTGAAGCTTTCTTT. The full variable domain, rest sourced from reference TRBV18 and TRBJ1-1, is NAGVMQNPRHLVRRRGQEARLRCSPMKGHSHVYWYRQLPEEGLKFMVYLQKENIIDESGMPKERFSAEFPKEGPSILRIQQVVRGDSAAYFCASSPSGTGHTEAFFGQGTRLTVV.

This clonotype was found many times. The J gene is TRBJ1-1, the V gene TRBV6-5; 8 bases are shared with TRBD1. Losses at the gene ends were 4 bases for V and 3 bases for J; bases not matched to a gene: 4. This CDR3 has 14 amino acids. CDR1 and CDR2 from the germline V gene are MNHEY and SVGAGI. This CDR3 reads CASSSQGADTEAFF. CDR3 bases: TGTGCCAGCAGTTCTCAGGGGGCGGACACTGAAGCTTTCTTT.

The CDR3 loop reads CASSLRSWQTGNEQFF. The CDR3 nucleotides are TGTGCCAGCAGCTTAAGATCGTGGCAGACTGGCAATGAGCAGTTCTTC. The rearrangement uses TRBV7-9 and TRBJ2-1; no reliable D call. The V gene's germline CDR1 is SEHNR and CDR2 FQNEAQ (reference sequence). Trimming cost V 2 bases and J 6 bases, with 17 bases left between them. The CDR3 totals 16 residues.